What follows is one TCR beta chain and its context. The sample belongs to a study of shared clonotypes between healthy human individuals. The V and J ends lost 3 bases and 8 bases respectively, with 15 bases between them. The CDR3 is 14 residues long. Per germline, CDR1 SGDLS and CDR2 YYNGEE. The repertoire was sequenced with immunoSEQ multiplex PCR; TCRdb's copy has only in-frame clones and lacks some. Among around 200,000 clones listed, approximately 70% were seen once. The source of this sequence is a man aged 30-40 years in good health. Sequences were obtained from memory CD4+ T cells sorted from blood. Subset in this sample: CD45RA-negative fraction. This chain uses TRBV9 with TRBJ2-1; D is uncertain. CDR3 coding DNA: TGTGCCAGCAGCGCAGACTCTCGCCGGGATGAGCAGTTCTTC. Its protein product is CASSADSRRDEQFF.